This entry features one TCR beta chain sequence. Its antigen is not known. After extraction with the RNeasy kit, roughly 0.5 to 1 ug of the RNA was reverse transcribed using random hexamers. Multiplex immunoSEQ PCR targeted 54 Vbeta and 13 Jbeta TCR beta segments. TCRdb called the immunoSEQ multiplex PCR reads again in MiXCR, with one record for every CDR3 protein. The table lists 250,000 to 300,000 distinct CDR3 sequences, more than 75% of them singletons. This sample was included in a study of CD8 T cells in Susac syndrome. The V and J ends lost 1 base and 6 bases, in that order; junction bases with no gene match: 19. The germline V gene encodes CDR1 DFQATT and CDR2 SNEGSKA (reference sequence). The CDR3 runs to 20 residues. Findings and caveats of the study: An acknowledgment was made by the study that its TCR sequencing and HLA analysis involved relatively few individuals.

TCR beta sequencing was performed on blood CD8+ and CD4+ T cells. Purification of the CD8+ and CD4+ T cells relied on negative isolation, and TEMRA cells underwent FACS enrichment. The sample consisted of CD8+ T cells from PBMCs. The clonotype was recovered from a human donor with multiple sclerosis. J is TRBJ2-1 and V is TRBV20-1; 12 nucleotides agree with TRBD2. The CDR3 is CSARGIGLAGGTYALNEQFF. Here the CDR3 DNA reads TGCAGTGCTAGAGGTATAGGGCTAGCGGGAGGGACATACGCTCTCAATGAGCAGTTCTTC.